The present entry profiles one T cell receptor beta chain with its context. The data were obtained in a study of blood T cell repertoires in COVID-19. Overall study: PBMCs, B-cell-depleted T cells, or T cells provided the cDNA or gDNA that made up the material.

In the original processing: Nucleated cell counts were estimated from reference gene primer amplification. TCRdb's copy holds only in-frame clones and misses some; the assay was immunoSEQ multiplex PCR. D and trimming come from the DNA, and the V and J calls and clone size come from that table. The sample lists a few hundred thousand clones; around 85% were seen once. The study drew participants aged about 18 to 89 years from approximately 23 US areas. Participants' own reports of clinical history determined their cohort assignment. CDR1 and CDR2 from the germline V gene are MNHEY and SVGAGI. The trim removed 6 bases at V and 3 bases at J, leaving 11 bases unmatched. This CDR3 has 15 residues.

The receptor's source is a woman between 40 and 55 years old with acute COVID-19. Sequenced input: PBMCs or T cells enriched from blood (not recorded which). This chain links TRBV6-5 with TRBJ2-7, with 7 nucleotides matching TRBD1. CDR3 loop: CASRVQGSGGYEQYF. The CDR3 bases are TGTGCCAGCAGGGTACAGGGGAGCGGAGGCTACGAGCAGTACTTC.